Listed here is a single T cell receptor beta chain. Its matching antigen is unknown. Terminally differentiated effector memory CD45RA+ cells were excluded by CCR7 positive selection of CD45RO-negative cells. These data originate in a study of shared clonotypes between healthy human individuals. Deep-level settings were used for running the assay. In replicate PCRs of sorted subsets, about 200 ng DNA, approximately 32,000 T cell genomes, was used. Libraries were prepared by immunoSEQ multiplex PCR; TCRdb keeps only in-frame clonotypes and omits some of them. Here the sample spans 550,000 to 750,000 clones, around 95% being singletons. Study-wide results and caveats: As a rule, naive subsets had a larger estimated richness than memory subsets. Sequencing depth was expected to affect clonotype sharing among donors.

The CDR3 is 12 residues long. V was shortened by 1 base and J by 6 bases, with 4 bases between the two germline ends. Germline CDR1 is LNHDA and CDR2 is SQIVND (reference sequence). This chain uses TRBV19 with TRBJ1-5; D is ambiguous. Material: naive CD8+ T cells sorted from blood. The receptor's source is a woman aged 25 to 39 in good health. The CDR3 nucleotides are TGTGCCAGTAGTATAGGGCTTCAGCCCCAGCATTTT. The encoded protein is CASSIGLQPQHF.